Listed below are T cell receptor beta chains from one sample, sequenced in a study of graft-versus-host responses after intestinal transplantation. Clones were read by immunoSEQ multiplex PCR, and TCRdb kept only the in-frame ones, dropping some. The sample shows around 40,000 clones, approximately 93% of them seen only once. For these receptors, no antigen is known. The sequencing used unstimulated CD4+ T cells sorted from spleen or lymph node cells, collected before transplant. The receptor source for this set is a human donor who was the organ donor for an intestinal transplant. CDR3s include the opening cysteine and the closing phenylalanine or tryptophan. Fields, in order: D gene, CDR3 length, J gene, V gene, CDR3 protein. A D gene is named only where the DNA matches it firmly.

D gene: NA; CDR3 length: 15; J gene: NA; V gene: TRBV27; CDR3 protein: CASKQGGEGSYEQYF
D gene: NA; CDR3 length: 14; J gene: TRBJ1-2; V gene: TRBV15; CDR3 protein: CATSRGRGDYGYTF
D gene: TRBD1; CDR3 length: 12; J gene: TRBJ1-1; V gene: TRBV10-3; CDR3 protein: CAISSDRGEAFF
D gene: NA; CDR3 length: 12; J gene: TRBJ1-2; V gene: TRBV2; CDR3 protein: CASRDDSYGYTF
D gene: NA; CDR3 length: 13; J gene: TRBJ2-7; V gene: TRBV28; CDR3 protein: CASSLGGGFEQYF
D gene: NA; CDR3 length: 13; J gene: TRBJ1-1; V gene: TRBV28; CDR3 protein: CASRASLNTEAFF
D gene: TRBD1; CDR3 length: 13; J gene: TRBJ2-2; V gene: TRBV28; CDR3 protein: CASKTGSPGELFF
D gene: NA; CDR3 length: 18; J gene: TRBJ2-2; V gene: TRBV18; CDR3 protein: CASSPTFAGRSNTGELFF
D gene: TRBD2; CDR3 length: 14; J gene: TRBJ2-1; V gene: TRBV6-1; CDR3 protein: CASTSGGFGYEQFF
D gene: NA; CDR3 length: 15; J gene: TRBJ1-4; V gene: TRBV7-2; CDR3 protein: CASSLEPSGNSGLFF
D gene: TRBD1; CDR3 length: 15; J gene: TRBJ2-7; V gene: TRBV7-6; CDR3 protein: CASSLAHRGANEQYF
D gene: NA; CDR3 length: 15; J gene: TRBJ1-1; V gene: TRBV18; CDR3 protein: CASSLNIPGGAEAFF
D gene: NA; CDR3 length: 13; J gene: TRBJ1-2; V gene: TRBV25-1; CDR3 protein: CASSEDIGYGYTF
D gene: TRBD1; CDR3 length: 17; J gene: TRBJ2-2; V gene: TRBV19; CDR3 protein: CASSIGNRGLNTGELFF
D gene: NA; CDR3 length: 14; J gene: TRBJ1-2; V gene: TRBV5-4; CDR3 protein: CASSLAGDNYGYTF
D gene: TRBD1; CDR3 length: 15; J gene: TRBJ1-4; V gene: TRBV27; CDR3 protein: CASSLRTGGIEKLFF
D gene: TRBD1; CDR3 length: 13; J gene: TRBJ1-1; V gene: TRBV7-2; CDR3 protein: CASSPGSTGRAFF
D gene: TRBD2; CDR3 length: 15; J gene: TRBJ2-7; V gene: TRBV27; CDR3 protein: CASSLLGLAVYEQYF
D gene: NA; CDR3 length: 13; J gene: TRBJ2-3; V gene: TRBV28; CDR3 protein: CASRFGGTDTQYF
D gene: TRBD1; CDR3 length: 15; J gene: TRBJ2-3; V gene: TRBV5-6; CDR3 protein: CASSLGGQGWDTQYF
D gene: NA; CDR3 length: 17; J gene: TRBJ2-7; V gene: TRBV13; CDR3 protein: CASSPRFKLGHSYEQYF
D gene: TRBD1; CDR3 length: 14; J gene: TRBJ1-2; V gene: TRBV11-2; CDR3 protein: CASSPRGPLAGYTF
D gene: NA; CDR3 length: 13; J gene: TRBJ2-1; V gene: TRBV30; CDR3 protein: CAWSPDRYNEQFF
D gene: TRBD1; CDR3 length: 16; J gene: TRBJ1-1; V gene: TRBV28; CDR3 protein: CASRPSGQGRGTEAFF
D gene: NA; CDR3 length: 11; J gene: TRBJ2-7; V gene: TRBV28; CDR3 protein: CASSLQYEQYF
D gene: NA; CDR3 length: 12; J gene: TRBJ1-1; V gene: TRBV7-9; CDR3 protein: CASSFGSAEAFF
D gene: TRBD2; CDR3 length: 16; J gene: TRBJ2-1; V gene: TRBV4-3; CDR3 protein: CASSQGGGTSGNEQFF
D gene: NA; CDR3 length: 12; J gene: TRBJ2-1; V gene: TRBV19; CDR3 protein: CASSRRENEQFF
D gene: NA; CDR3 length: 17; J gene: TRBJ2-7; V gene: TRBV10-2; CDR3 protein: CASSESREGMGSYEQYF
D gene: NA; CDR3 length: 13; J gene: TRBJ1-3; V gene: TRBV19; CDR3 protein: CASSIDPVGTIYF
D gene: TRBD1; CDR3 length: 18; J gene: TRBJ1-6; V gene: TRBV4-3; CDR3 protein: CASSQEWTGFYYNSPLHF
D gene: NA; CDR3 length: 12; J gene: TRBJ1-1; V gene: TRBV29-1; CDR3 protein: CRVGTPRAEAFF
D gene: TRBD1; CDR3 length: 13; J gene: TRBJ1-2; V gene: TRBV30; CDR3 protein: CAWTQGVGYGYTF
D gene: TRBD1; CDR3 length: 16; J gene: TRBJ1-1; V gene: TRBV9; CDR3 protein: CASSAGQGGLNTEAFF
D gene: TRBD1; CDR3 length: 14; J gene: TRBJ2-1; V gene: TRBV6-5; CDR3 protein: CASSYSYRGNEQFF
D gene: NA; CDR3 length: 13; J gene: TRBJ2-7; V gene: TRBV2; CDR3 protein: CASSPELFLEQYF
D gene: NA; CDR3 length: 15; J gene: TRBJ2-3; V gene: TRBV2; CDR3 protein: CASSEAPVPTDTQYF
D gene: TRBD2; CDR3 length: 16; J gene: TRBJ2-3; V gene: TRBV9; CDR3 protein: CASSAHTSGGTDTQYF
D gene: NA; CDR3 length: 13; J gene: TRBJ1-2; V gene: TRBV2; CDR3 protein: CASHGGASYGYTF
D gene: NA; CDR3 length: 13; J gene: TRBJ2-7; V gene: TRBV29-1; CDR3 protein: CSAKRKTTYEQYF
D gene: NA; CDR3 length: 12; J gene: TRBJ1-2; V gene: TRBV11-2; CDR3 protein: CASSPGHYGYTF
D gene: TRBD1; CDR3 length: 15; J gene: TRBJ2-7; V gene: TRBV4-3; CDR3 protein: CASSQDRGKPGEQYF